The 31 T cell receptor beta chains reported below all come from one sample, sequenced in a study of blood T cell repertoires in COVID-19. Measured with immunoSEQ multiplex PCR; TCRdb has only the in-frame clones, and not every one. The sample contains around 100,000 clones, around two thirds of which appear only once. Sequenced sample: peripheral blood. All receptors come from a man in his 70s with COVID-19, enrolled during active disease.

The chain carries TRBV7-3 and TRBJ2-2; TRBD1 agrees at 7 bases. The V gene's germline CDR1 is SGHTA and CDR2 FQGTGA. The CDR3 length is 16 residues. J gave up 0 bases and V 4 bases, and 5 bases lay outside the gene matches. As DNA, the CDR3 is TGTGCCAGCAGCTCCCCAGGGGGTTCGAACACCGGGGAGCTGTTTTTT. Amino acids: CASSSPGGSNTGELFF.

The chain joins TRBV19 to TRBJ2-2, with 11 bases identical to TRBD2. There are 16 residues in the CDR3. Germline V gives CDR1 LNHDA, CDR2 SQIVND (reference sequence). After removal of 2 bases from V and 5 bases from J, the junction contained 4 bases not matched to a gene. The CDR3 here is CASSITSGSRTGELFF. The CDR3 nucleotides read TGTGCCAGTAGTATAACTAGCGGGAGTAGGACCGGGGAGCTGTTTTTT. Variable domain in full (rest from reference TRBV19 and TRBJ2-2): DGGITQSPKYLFRKEGQNVTLSCEQNLNHDAMYWYRQDPGQGLRLIYYSQIVNDFQKGDIAEGYSVSREKKESFPLTVTSAQKNPTAFYLCASSITSGSRTGELFFGEGSRLTVL.

This clone was counted a few times. The chain joins TRBV3-1 (or the pseudogene TRBV3-2) to TRBJ2-1; 7 nucleotides line up with TRBD2. The CDR3 has 15 amino acids. Germline CDR1 reads LGHDT; CDR2 reads YNNKEL (reference sequence). V lost 8 bases and J lost 0; bases outside the gene matches: 7. The CDR3: CASRQRGSSYNEQFF. The CDR3, as DNA: TGTGCCAGCCGTCAGCGGGGAAGCTCCTACAATGAGCAGTTCTTC.

This clone was seen only a few times. The chain combines TRBV5-1 with TRBJ1-5; the D gene is possibly TRBD1 (5 bases). Germline CDR1 reads SGHRS; CDR2 reads YFSETQ. The CDR3 runs to 14 residues. The germline V and J ends were trimmed by 0 bases and 4 bases, with 8 bases remaining between them. Here the CDR3 DNA reads TGCGCCAGCAGCTTGGGGTCAGGGAATCAGCCCCAGCATTTT. Translating it yields CASSLGSGNQPQHF.

The V and J genes are TRBV7-8 and TRBJ2-7, with TRBD1 as a possible D gene (6 bases). Germline CDR1 reads SGHVS; CDR2 reads FQNEAQ. Trimming shortened V by 3 bases and J by 1 base, and 13 bases separated the two germline ends. CDR3 size: 15 residues. CDR3 DNA sequence: TGTGCCAGCAGCTTGGACCCGGGACAATCCTACGAGCAGTACTTC. It is translated as CASSLDPGQSYEQYF. Full variable domain (remainder filled in from reference TRBV7-8 and TRBJ2-7): GAGVSQSPRYKVAKRGQDVALRCDPISGHVSLFWYQQALGQGPEFLTYFQNEAQLDKSGLPSDRFFAERPEGSVSTLKIQRTQQEDSAVYLCASSLDPGQSYEQYFGPGTRLTVT.

The chain combines TRBV7-9 with TRBJ1-3; 10 nucleotides align to TRBD1. CDR3 length equals 15 residues. With V trimmed by 4 bases and J by 4 bases, 4 bases remained unmatched. The germline gives CDR1 SEHNR, CDR2 FQNEAQ (reference sequence). The CDR3 sequence is CASSSTTGGGNTIYF. CDR3 bases: TGTGCCAGCAGCTCGACGACAGGGGGCGGAAACACCATATATTTT.

This clone was seen a few times. The V and J genes are TRBV5-4 and TRBJ2-3, with 8 positions matching TRBD1. The germline V gene encodes CDR1 SGHNT and CDR2 YYREEE (reference sequence). This CDR3 is 15 amino acids long. The junction had 6 bases not matched to a gene; V was cut back by 2 bases and J by 4 bases. CDR3 in DNA: TGTGCCAGCAGCTTTGGGCAGGGGGCCGCAGATACGCAGTATTTT. The encoded protein is CASSFGQGAADTQYF.

This clone is deemed medium-sized. The chain joins TRBV7-9 to TRBJ1-4; D not certain. Looked up from germline, CDR1 is SEHNR and CDR2 is FQNEAQ (reference sequence). This CDR3 spans 15 amino acids. Between the trimmed V and J ends, which lost 5 bases and 7 bases, there was a span of 17 bases. CDR3 DNA: TGTGCCAGCAGCCCAAAACTCCGGGAGGGTGAAAAACTGTTTTTT. This translates into CASSPKLREGEKLFF.

This clone has only a few counts. The chain is built from TRBV25-1 and TRBJ1-1; no clear D gene. This CDR3 contains 13 residues. V lost 5 bases and J 5 bases, leaving 12 bases between the germline ends. Per germline, CDR1 MGHDK and CDR2 SYGVNS. CDR3 DNA sequence: TGTGCCAGCAGTTACGAGGTAACAACTGAAGCTTTCTTT. This gives the protein CASSYEVTTEAFF.

The chain has TRBV27 and TRBJ2-1; 8 positions match TRBD2. This CDR3 region has 14 residues. Trimming at V came to 3 bases and at J to 2 bases, leaving 0 bases not matched to a gene. The germline CDR1 and CDR2 sequences are MNHEY and SMNVEV (reference sequence). CDR3 in DNA: TGTGCCAGCAGTTTCGGGGGGGCCTACAATGAGCAGTTCTTC. It codes for CASSFGGAYNEQFF.

J is TRBJ1-3 and V is TRBV4-2; no firm D call. V lost 1 base to trimming and J lost 0 bases, with 10 bases between them. CDR1 and CDR2 from the germline V gene are LGHNA and YNFKEQ. CDR3 size: 16 residues. The CDR3 DNA reads as TGTGCCAGCAGCCAAGCGGGATCCGACTCTGGAAACACCATATATTTT. This translates into CASSQAGSDSGNTIYF.

This clone has just one count. The chain uses TRBV15 and TRBJ1-6; D is possibly TRBD1 (5 bases). Trimming took 6 bases from V and 5 from J, leaving 11 bases between them. The CDR3 covers 14 residues. CDR1 and CDR2 from the germline V gene are LNHNV and YYDKDF (reference sequence). The CDR3 nucleotides are TGTGCCACCAGAGGGGATCTCGATAATTCACCCCTCCACTTT. This gives the protein CATRGDLDNSPLHF.

This clone occurred once. For the CDR3, the DNA is TGTGCCAGTAGTTTGGGACAGGTGAACACTGAAGCTTTCTTT. It translates to CASSLGQVNTEAFF. This sequence joins TRBV19 and TRBJ1-1; TRBD1 matches at 8 bases. Looked up from germline, CDR1 is LNHDA and CDR2 is SQIVND (reference sequence). The length of the CDR3 is 14 residues. V lost 5 bases and J lost 0; bases outside the gene matches: 2. The full variable domain, in which reference TRBV19 and TRBJ1-1 provide the parts outside the CDR3, is DGGITQSPKYLFRKEGQNVTLSCEQNLNHDAMYWYRQDPGQGLRLIYYSQIVNDFQKGDIAEGYSVSREKKESFPLTVTSAQKNPTAFYLCASSLGQVNTEAFFGQGTRLTVV.

This clone was picked up a small number of times. This chain joins TRBV4-2 and TRBJ2-3, with D hard to call. V lost 3 bases and J lost 2, with 12 bases in between. Germline V lookup: CDR1 LGHNA, CDR2 YNFKEQ. This CDR3 comprises 15 residues. CDR3 protein: CASSHPWADTDTQYF. The CDR3 DNA is TGTGCCAGCAGCCATCCCTGGGCCGACACAGATACGCAGTATTTT.

The rearrangement uses TRBV6-5 and TRBJ1-5; D unclear. Per germline, CDR1 MNHEY and CDR2 SVGAGI. Trimming left V 6 bases short and J 7 bases short, with 19 bases between. The CDR3 runs 15 residues. The CDR3 nucleotides read TGTGCCAGCAGACAAACGCCCCGGTCGGGGCAGCCCCAGCATTTT. It encodes CASRQTPRSGQPQHF.

Of note for this clone: Relative to the germline gene, one junction end is altered; a read error may explain this. V usage is TRBV9 and J usage is TRBJ2-7, with 7 bases fitting TRBD2. From germline, CDR1 is SGDLS and CDR2 YYNGEE. The CDR3 has 13 residues. CDR3 sequence: CASSVGPSSGCIF. Written as DNA, the CDR3 is TGTGCCAGCAGCGTTGGACCCTCTAGCGGCTGCATCTTC.

The CDR3 is CASSPTLGETQYF. CDR3 nucleotides: TGTGCCAGCAGCCCAACGCTAGGAGAGACCCAGTACTTC. V usage is TRBV9 and J usage is TRBJ2-5, with D unclear. Trimming left V 4 bases short and J 4 bases short, with 11 bases between. CDR1 is SGDLS, CDR2 YYNGEE, per germline. The CDR3 has 13 residues.

The chain carries TRBV28 and TRBJ2-3; 7 bases agree with TRBD2. Trimming at V came to 5 bases and at J to 1 base, leaving 12 bases not matched to a gene. CDR1 is MDHEN and CDR2 is SYDVKM in the germline V gene. The CDR3 is 17 residues long. The CDR3 loop reads CASSPRSLADGTDTQYF. As DNA, the CDR3 is TGTGCCAGCAGTCCTCGTTCCCTAGCGGATGGCACAGATACGCAGTATTTT.

V and J are TRBV5-4 and TRBJ2-1; 8 bases agree with TRBD2. J was trimmed by 10 bases and V by 0 bases; bases with no gene match: 3. From germline, CDR1 is SGHNT and CDR2 YYREEE (reference sequence). The CDR3 extends over 13 amino acids. The CDR3 DNA follows: TGTGCCAGCAGCTTGGCGGGAGGGGAGGAGCAGTTCTTC. As protein: CASSLAGGEEQFF.

The chain combines TRBV3-1 (or the pseudogene TRBV3-2) with TRBJ2-5; the match to TRBD2 covers 14 bases. Germline V CDR1 and CDR2: LGHDT, YNNKEL (reference sequence). With 1 base clipped from V and 0 bases from J, the junction kept 7 bases outside the gene matches. The CDR3 loop spans 19 amino acids. The CDR3 coding sequence is TGTGCCAGCAGCCAAGTCGGGACTAGCGGGAGTGGGTACCAAGAGACCCAGTACTTC. Encoded protein: CASSQVGTSGSGYQETQYF.

In this sample, this clone turned up many times. The chain is built from TRBV2 and TRBJ1-2; 10 nucleotides line up with TRBD1. Germline loops: CDR1 SNHLY, CDR2 FYNNEI. The V gene end was trimmed by 5 bases and the J gene end by 6 bases; junction bases not matched to a gene: 9. The CDR3 extends over 15 amino acids. CDR3 loop: CASSSRQGALHGYTF. The DNA for the CDR3 is TGTGCCAGCAGTTCCCGACAGGGGGCTTTGCATGGCTACACCTTC.

The chain links TRBV28 to TRBJ2-2, with 7 nucleotides matching TRBD2. Trimming removed 8 bases from V and 5 bases from J; junction bases left unmatched: 11. Germline V lookup: CDR1 MDHEN, CDR2 SYDVKM. CDR3 length: 15 amino acids. DNA for the CDR3: TGTGCCAGCGGGAGGGTGCGAGGCGGTACCGGGGAGCTGTTTTTT. Protein: CASGRVRGGTGELFF. The full variable domain, in which reference TRBV28 and TRBJ2-2 provide the parts outside the CDR3, is DVKVTQSSRYLVKRTGEKVFLECVQDMDHENMFWYRQDPGLGLRLIYFSYDVKMKEKGDIPEGYSVSREKKERFSLILESASTNQTSMYLCASGRVRGGTGELFFGEGSRLTVL.

The chain employs TRBV19 and TRBJ2-3; 10 positions match TRBD1. Germline V gene data show CDR1 as LNHDA and CDR2 as SQIVND (reference sequence). There are 14 residues in the CDR3. Losses at the gene ends were 7 bases for V and 3 bases for J; bases not matched to a gene: 4. As DNA, the CDR3 is TGTGCCAGTATGACAGGGGGCGCGACAGATACGCAGTATTTT. Translating gives CASMTGGATDTQYF.

The rearrangement joins TRBV9 to TRBJ2-4, with D possibly TRBD1 on 7 matching bases. The CDR3 loop spans 15 amino acids. Trimming left V 6 bases short and J 0 bases short, with 13 bases between. From germline, CDR1 is SGDLS and CDR2 YYNGEE. The DNA for the CDR3 is TGTGCCAGCACCAGGGGGGATTCAGCCAAAAACATTCAGTACTTC. It translates to CASTRGDSAKNIQYF.

The rearrangement uses TRBV18 and TRBJ1-4; D is unresolved. The CDR3 covers 14 residues. V gave up 6 bases and J gave up 8 bases, with 16 bases separating them. CDR1 is KGHSH, CDR2 LQKENI, per germline. The CDR3 region is CASSPAMAGEKLFF. In DNA, the CDR3 is TGTGCCAGCTCCCCCGCTATGGCGGGAGAAAAACTGTTTTTT.

The V and J genes are TRBV7-3 and TRBJ2-7; TRBD1 aligns across 7 bases. V shed 0 bases, J shed 3 bases, and the junction held 2 bases outside the gene matches. CDR1 is SGHTA and CDR2 is FQGTGA in the germline V gene. The CDR3 runs 14 residues. The CDR3 bases are TGTGCCAGCAGCTTAACAGGGGGCGTCTACGAGCAGTACTTC. This codes for CASSLTGGVYEQYF.

V is TRBV28 and J is TRBJ2-7, with 7 bases lining up with TRBD1. Germline CDR1 MDHEN, CDR2 SYDVKM. Losses at the gene ends were 2 bases for V and 5 bases for J; bases not matched to a gene: 9. This CDR3 comprises 15 residues. CDR3 residues: CASSLTLQGRNEQYF. CDR3 nucleotides: TGTGCCAGCAGTTTAACTCTACAGGGGCGGAACGAGCAGTACTTC.

This chain connects TRBV29-1 to TRBJ1-1; maybe TRBD1 (5 bases). Per germline, CDR1 SQVTM and CDR2 ANQGSEA. This CDR3 is 13 amino acids long. The V and J ends lost 7 bases and 0 bases respectively, with 12 bases between them. The CDR3 reads CSATTAMNTEAFF. CDR3 bases: TGCAGCGCGACGACAGCTATGAACACTGAAGCTTTCTTT.

This chain uses TRBV2 with TRBJ1-4; D not resolved. Germline V lookup: CDR1 SNHLY, CDR2 FYNNEI. This CDR3 is 12 amino acids long. V gave up 3 bases and J gave up 9 bases, with 8 bases separating them. Written as DNA, the CDR3 is TGTGCCAGCAGTGAGGGCAATCAAAAACTGTTTTTT. It translates to CASSEGNQKLFF.

Note on this clone: The sample contains more than one DNA sequence encoding this CDR3. The chain has TRBV19 and TRBJ1-5; 8 bases agree with TRBD1. V shed 6 bases and J 2 bases; nucleotides not matched to a gene: 3. This CDR3 has 14 amino acids. Germline CDR1 reads LNHDA; CDR2 reads SQIVND (reference sequence). DNA of the CDR3: TGTGCCAGTAGCGGGACAGGCGGCAATCAGCCCCAGCATTTT. Translation gives CASSGTGGNQPQHF. The full variable domain, in which reference TRBV19 and TRBJ1-5 provide the parts outside the CDR3, is DGGITQSPKYLFRKEGQNVTLSCEQNLNHDAMYWYRQDPGQGLRLIYYSQIVNDFQKGDIAEGYSVSREKKESFPLTVTSAQKNPTAFYLCASSGTGGNQPQHFGDGTRLSIL.

The chain couples TRBV18 to TRBJ2-7, with D maybe TRBD2 (5 bases). Trimming took 2 bases from V and 0 from J, leaving 14 bases between them. Germline V lookup: CDR1 KGHSH, CDR2 LQKENI. This CDR3 region has 16 residues. The CDR3 coding sequence is TGTGCCAGCTCACCAAGCTTAGGACTTCACTCCTACGAGCAGTACTTC. Amino acid sequence: CASSPSLGLHSYEQYF.